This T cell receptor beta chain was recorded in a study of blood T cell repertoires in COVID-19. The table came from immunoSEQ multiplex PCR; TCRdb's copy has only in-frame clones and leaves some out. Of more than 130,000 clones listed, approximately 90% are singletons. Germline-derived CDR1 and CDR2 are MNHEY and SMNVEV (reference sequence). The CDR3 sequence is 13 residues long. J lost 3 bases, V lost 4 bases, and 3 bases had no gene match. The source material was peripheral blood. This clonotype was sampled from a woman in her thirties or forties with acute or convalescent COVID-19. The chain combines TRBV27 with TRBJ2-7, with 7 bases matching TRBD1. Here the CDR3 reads CASSSWTGYEQYF. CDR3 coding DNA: TGTGCCAGCAGTTCCTGGACAGGCTACGAGCAGTACTTC.